This paragraph reports one TCR beta chain. Its target is unknown. Markers CD45RO/CCR7/CD25/CD127/CD95/CD27 served to sort CD4+ naive, central memory, regulatory and stem cell-like memory cells. In all sorted populations, purity surpassed 95%. Trimming at V came to 7 bases and at J to 5 bases, leaving 6 bases not matched to a gene. The CDR3 spans 14 residues. The V gene's germline CDR1 is LNHDA and CDR2 SQIVND (reference sequence). This record comes from a study of beta chain features in type 1 diabetes. Study-level findings and limits: In comparison with healthy donors, patients had naive, central memory and Treg TCRB repertoires that appeared more similar.

Expressed TCRB transcripts were sequenced because the isolated RNA had all been reverse transcribed beforehand. Sequencing was performed with immunoSEQ multiplex PCR; in TCRdb, only in-frame clones are kept and a portion is missing. The table records 500,000 to 700,000 clones, 15% to 18% of them present only once. The chain couples TRBV19 to TRBJ2-4; 9 nucleotides align to TRBD1. Sequencing was done on a sample of naive CD4+ T cells from blood. The sequence derives from a man aged 18 to 29 in good health. This CDR3 reads CASNNRGRQNIQYF. CDR3 bases: TGTGCCAGTAATAACAGGGGGCGGCAAAACATTCAGTACTTC.